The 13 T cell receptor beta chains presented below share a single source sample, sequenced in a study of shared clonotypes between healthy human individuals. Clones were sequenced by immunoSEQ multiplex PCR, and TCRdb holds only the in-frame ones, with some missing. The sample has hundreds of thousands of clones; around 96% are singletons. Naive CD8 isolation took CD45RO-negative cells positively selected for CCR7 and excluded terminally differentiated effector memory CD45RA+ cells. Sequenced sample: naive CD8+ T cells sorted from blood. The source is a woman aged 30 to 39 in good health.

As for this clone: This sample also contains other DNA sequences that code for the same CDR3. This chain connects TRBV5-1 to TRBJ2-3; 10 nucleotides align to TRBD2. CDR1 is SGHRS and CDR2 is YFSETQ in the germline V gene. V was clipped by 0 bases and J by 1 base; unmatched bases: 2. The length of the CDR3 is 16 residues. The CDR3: CASSLALAGGTDTQYF. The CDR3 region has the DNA TGCGCCAGCAGCTTGGCCCTAGCGGGGGGCACAGATACGCAGTATTTT.

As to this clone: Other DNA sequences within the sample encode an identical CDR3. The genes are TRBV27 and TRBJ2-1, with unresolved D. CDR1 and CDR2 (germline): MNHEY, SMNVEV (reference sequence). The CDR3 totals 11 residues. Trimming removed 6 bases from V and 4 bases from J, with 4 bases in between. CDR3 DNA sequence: TGTGCCAGCAGCCAATACAATGAGCAGTTCTTC. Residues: CASSQYNEQFF.

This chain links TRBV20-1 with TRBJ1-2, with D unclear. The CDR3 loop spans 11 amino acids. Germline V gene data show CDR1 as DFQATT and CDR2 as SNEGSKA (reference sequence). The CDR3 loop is CRAQWVFGYTF. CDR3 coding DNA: TGCAGGGCCCAGTGGGTTTTTGGCTACACCTTC.

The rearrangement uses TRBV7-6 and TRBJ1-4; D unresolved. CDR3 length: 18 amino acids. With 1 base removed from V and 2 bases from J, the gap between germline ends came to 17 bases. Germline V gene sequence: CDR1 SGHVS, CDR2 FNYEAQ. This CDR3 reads CASSLVVIPVNTNEKLFF. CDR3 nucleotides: TGTGCCAGCAGCTTAGTCGTTATACCGGTTAACACTAATGAAAAACTGTTTTTT. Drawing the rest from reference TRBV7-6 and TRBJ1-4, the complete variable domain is GAGVSQSPRYKVTKRGQDVALRCDPISGHVSLYWYRQALGQGPEFLTYFNYEAQQDKSGLPNDRFSAERPEGSISTLTIQRTEQRDSAMYRCASSLVVIPVNTNEKLFFGSGTQLSVL.

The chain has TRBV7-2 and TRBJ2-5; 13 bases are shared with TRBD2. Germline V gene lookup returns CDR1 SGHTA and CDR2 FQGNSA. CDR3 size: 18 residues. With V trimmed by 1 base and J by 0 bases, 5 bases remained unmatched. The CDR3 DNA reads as TGTGCCAGCAGCTTAGTCTCCGGGACTAGCGGGGACCAAGAGACCCAGTACTTC. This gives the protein CASSLVSGTSGDQETQYF.

CDR3 in DNA: TGTGCCATCAGTGAGTCTGGGGAGTCAGTCACTGAAGCTTTCTTT. Protein sequence: CAISESGESVTEAFF. This rearrangement joins TRBV10-3 to TRBJ1-1; no clear D. The CDR3 sequence is 15 residues long. The V end lost 0 bases, the J end lost 4 bases, and 12 bases lay between the germline ends. Germline V lookup: CDR1 ENHRY, CDR2 SYGVKD.

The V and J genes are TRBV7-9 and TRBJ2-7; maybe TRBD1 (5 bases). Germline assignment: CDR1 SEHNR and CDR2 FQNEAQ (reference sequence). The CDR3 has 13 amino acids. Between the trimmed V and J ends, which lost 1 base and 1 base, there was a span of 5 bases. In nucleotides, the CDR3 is TGTGCCAGCAGCTTAGACAGGTCCTACGAGCAGTACTTC. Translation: CASSLDRSYEQYF.

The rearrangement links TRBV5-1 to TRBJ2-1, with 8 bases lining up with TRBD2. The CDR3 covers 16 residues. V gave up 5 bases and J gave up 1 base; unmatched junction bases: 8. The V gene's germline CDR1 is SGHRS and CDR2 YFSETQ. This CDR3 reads CASRPTSGLSYNEQFF. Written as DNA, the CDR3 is TGCGCCAGCAGACCAACTAGCGGTCTTTCCTACAATGAGCAGTTCTTC.

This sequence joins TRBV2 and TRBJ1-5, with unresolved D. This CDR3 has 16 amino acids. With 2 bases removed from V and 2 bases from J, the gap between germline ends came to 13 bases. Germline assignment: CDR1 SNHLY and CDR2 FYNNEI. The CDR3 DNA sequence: TGTGCCAGCAGTGAATTTCGGGCTTCGGGCAATCAGCCCCAGCATTTT. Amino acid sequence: CASSEFRASGNQPQHF.

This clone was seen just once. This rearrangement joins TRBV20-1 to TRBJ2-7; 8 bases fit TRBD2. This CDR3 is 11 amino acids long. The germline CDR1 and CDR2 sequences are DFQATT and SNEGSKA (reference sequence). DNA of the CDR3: TGCATACTAGCGGTTCACTACGAGCAGTACTTC. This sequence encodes CILAVHYEQYF.

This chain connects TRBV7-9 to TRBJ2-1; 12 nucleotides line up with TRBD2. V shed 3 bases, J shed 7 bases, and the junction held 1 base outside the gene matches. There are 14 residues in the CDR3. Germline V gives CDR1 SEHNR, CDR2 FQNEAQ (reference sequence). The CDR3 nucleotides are TGTGCCAGCAGCTTCGGACTAGCGGGGAATGAGCAGTTCTTC. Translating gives CASSFGLAGNEQFF.

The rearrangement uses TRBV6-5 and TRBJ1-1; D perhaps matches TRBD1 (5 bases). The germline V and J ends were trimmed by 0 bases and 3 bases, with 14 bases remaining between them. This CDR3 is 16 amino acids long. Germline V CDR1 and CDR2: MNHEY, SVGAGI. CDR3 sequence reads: CASSYSRDSLHTEAFF. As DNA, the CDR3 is TGTGCCAGCAGTTACTCGAGAGACAGTCTGCACACTGAAGCTTTCTTT.

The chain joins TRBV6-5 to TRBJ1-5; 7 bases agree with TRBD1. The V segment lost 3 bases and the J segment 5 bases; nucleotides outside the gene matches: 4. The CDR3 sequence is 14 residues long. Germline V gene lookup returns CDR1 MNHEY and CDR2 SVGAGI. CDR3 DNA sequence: TGTGCCAGCAGTTATCAGGGGGGCGATCAGCCCCAGCATTTT. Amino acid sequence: CASSYQGGDQPQHF.